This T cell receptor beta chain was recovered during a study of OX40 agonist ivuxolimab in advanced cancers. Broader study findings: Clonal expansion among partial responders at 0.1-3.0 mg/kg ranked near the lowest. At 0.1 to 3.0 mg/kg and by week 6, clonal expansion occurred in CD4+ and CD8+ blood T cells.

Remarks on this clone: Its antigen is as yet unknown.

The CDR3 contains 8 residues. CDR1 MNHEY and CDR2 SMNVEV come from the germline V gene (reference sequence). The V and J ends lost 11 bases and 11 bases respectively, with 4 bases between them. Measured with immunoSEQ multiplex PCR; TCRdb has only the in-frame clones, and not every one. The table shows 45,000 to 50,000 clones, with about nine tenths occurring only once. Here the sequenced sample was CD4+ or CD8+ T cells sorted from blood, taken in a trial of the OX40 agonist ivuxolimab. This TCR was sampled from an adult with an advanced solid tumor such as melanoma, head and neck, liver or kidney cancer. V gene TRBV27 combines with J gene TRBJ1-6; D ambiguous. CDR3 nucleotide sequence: TGTGCCGCCCCACCCCTCCACTTT. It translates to CAAPPLHF.